Listed below are T cell receptor beta chains from one sample, sequenced in a study of vaccination and CD4 T cells after COVID-19. The antigens these receptors bind are not known. MiXCR, applied by TCRdb to the PCR reads, yields one record per CDR3 protein. The sample gives thousands of distinct CDR3 sequences, around 18% of which show up once; 20% is in the top ten. The sequenced sample consisted of CD4+ T cells from blood, cultured in vitro. All receptors come from a human donor in good health. CDR3s include the opening cysteine and the closing phenylalanine or tryptophan. Each record gives: clone size, V gene, J gene, D gene, CDR3 protein, CDR3 DNA. A D gene is named only where the DNA matches it firmly. Not all rows give a size; the values are once, few, many and, for expanded clones, a class.

size: medium-sized; V: TRBV20-1; J: TRBJ1-5; D: TRBD1; CDR3: CSAARGGSGQPQHF; DNA: TGCAGTGCCGCCAGGGGGGGGTCGGGTCAGCCCCAGCATTTT
size: few; V: TRBV7-8; J: TRBJ2-7; D: .; CDR3: CASSRSGNEQYF; DNA: TGTGCCAGCAGCCGCTCAGGGAACGAGCAGTACTTC
size: .; V: TRBV18; J: TRBJ1-6; D: .; CDR3: CASSPSAGWDSPLHF; DNA: TGTGCCAGCTCACCAAGTGCAGGGTGGGATTCACCCCTCCACTTT
size: medium-sized; V: TRBV20-1; J: TRBJ1-6; D: .; CDR3: CSARDNSREDPGDSPLHF; DNA: TGCAGTGCTAGAGATAATTCAAGGGAAGATCCGGGGGATTCACCCCTCCACTTT
size: .; V: TRBV28; J: TRBJ1-2; D: TRBD1; CDR3: CASRDRGGYGYTF; DNA: TGTGCCAGCAGGGACAGGGGGGGATATGGCTACACCTTC
size: .; V: TRBV5-4; J: TRBJ2-3; D: TRBD2; CDR3: CASSRGTSASTDTQYF; DNA: TGTGCCAGCAGCCGCGGGACTAGCGCTAGCACAGATACGCAGTATTTT
size: medium-sized; V: TRBV15; J: TRBJ2-7; D: .; CDR3: CATSREWGVSYEQYF; DNA: TGTGCCACCAGCAGAGAGTGGGGGGTCTCCTACGAGCAGTACTTC
size: medium-sized; V: TRBV7-9; J: TRBJ1-2; D: .; CDR3: CASTDLWTNYGYTF; DNA: TGTGCCAGCACCGACCTATGGACTAACTATGGCTACACCTTC
size: .; V: TRBV7-3; J: TRBJ1-3; D: .; CDR3: CASSPSGSDTIYF; DNA: TGTGCCAGCAGCCCATCGGGATCAGACACCATATATTTT
size: medium-sized; V: TRBV6-5; J: TRBJ1-5; D: .; CDR3: CASSSLSGGGNNQPQHF; DNA: TGTGCCAGCAGTTCCCTCTCGGGGGGCGGGAACAATCAGCCCCAGCATTTT
size: medium-sized; V: TRBV24-1; J: TRBJ2-2; D: .; CDR3: CATSDFGRELFF; DNA: TGTGCCACCAGTGATTTCGGGCGGGAGCTGTTTTTT
size: .; V: TRBV7-9; J: TRBJ1-4; D: .; CDR3: CASSVSTTNEKLFF; DNA: TGTGCCAGCAGCGTCTCCACAACTAATGAAAAACTGTTTTTT
size: few; V: TRBV27; J: TRBJ2-1; D: TRBD2; CDR3: CASSLPGLAGAYNEQFF; DNA: TGTGCCAGCAGTCTCCCTGGACTAGCGGGAGCCTACAATGAGCAGTTCTTC
size: .; V: TRBV12-3/TRBV12-4; J: TRBJ1-1; D: .; CDR3: CASSSIEAFF; DNA: TGTGCCAGCAGTTCCATTGAAGCTTTCTTT
size: few; V: TRBV5-3; J: TRBJ1-1; D: TRBD1; CDR3: CARSSSAGTEKNTEAFF; DNA: TGTGCCAGAAGCAGTTCTGCCGGGACAGAAAAGAACACTGAAGCTTTCTTT
size: medium-sized; V: TRBV7-2; J: TRBJ1-5; D: .; CDR3: CASRGDSNQPQHF; DNA: TGTGCCAGCCGGGGTGATAGCAATCAGCCCCAGCATTTT
size: once; V: TRBV5-6; J: TRBJ1-2; D: TRBD1; CDR3: CASSGTGGVYGYTF; DNA: TGTGCCAGCAGCGGGACAGGGGGAGTCTATGGCTACACCTTC
size: .; V: TRBV6-2/TRBV6-3; J: TRBJ2-3; D: .; CDR3: CASSYHPLDTQYF; DNA: TGTGCCAGCAGTTACCACCCTCTGGATACGCAGTATTTT
size: .; V: TRBV11-2; J: TRBJ2-5; D: .; CDR3: CASSLVAGWGETQYF; DNA: TGTGCCAGCAGCTTAGTTGCGGGATGGGGTGAGACCCAGTACTTC